This T cell receptor beta chain was found in a study of cytomegalovirus exposure and HLA in healthy donors. Overall study findings and caveats: Productive rates of about 90% or about 30% were seen for most TCR beta V segments in an earlier analysis.

60 Vbeta and 13 Jbeta primers were used in PCR. Measured with immunoSEQ multiplex PCR; TCRdb has only the in-frame clones, and not every one. Of approximately 88,000 clones in the sample, more than 75% were seen once. In the case of this clone: Its matching antigen is unknown.

The CDR3 consists of 15 residues. Germline lookup yields CDR1 MNHEY and CDR2 SMNVEV (reference sequence). Losses at the gene ends were 5 bases for V and 8 bases for J; bases not matched to a gene: 11. This rearrangement joins TRBV27 to TRBJ2-1, with 8 bases lining up with TRBD1. Sequencing was done on a sample of PBMCs. The clonotype comes from a man younger than 30 in good health and CMV-seronegative. The CDR3 DNA is TGTGCCAGCAGTCAATGGACAGGGAAGTTGGATGAGCAGTTCTTC. Its translation: CASSQWTGKLDEQFF.